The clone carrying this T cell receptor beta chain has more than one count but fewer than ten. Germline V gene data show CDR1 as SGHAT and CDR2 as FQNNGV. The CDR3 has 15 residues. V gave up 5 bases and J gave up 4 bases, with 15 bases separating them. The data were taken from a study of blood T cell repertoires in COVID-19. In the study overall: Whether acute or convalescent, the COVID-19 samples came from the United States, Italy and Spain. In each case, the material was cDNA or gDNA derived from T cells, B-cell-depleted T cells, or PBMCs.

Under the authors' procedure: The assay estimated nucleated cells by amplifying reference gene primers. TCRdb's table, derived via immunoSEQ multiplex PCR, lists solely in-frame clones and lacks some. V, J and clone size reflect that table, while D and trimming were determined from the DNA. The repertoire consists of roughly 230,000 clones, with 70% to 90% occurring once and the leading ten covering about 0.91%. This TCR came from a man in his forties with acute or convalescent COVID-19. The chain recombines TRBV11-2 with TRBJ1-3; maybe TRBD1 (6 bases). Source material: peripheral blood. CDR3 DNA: TGTGCCAGCAGCCCACAGGGTACCGCGGGAAACACCATATATTTT. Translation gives CASSPQGTAGNTIYF.